The rows below give T cell receptor beta chains drawn from one sample of a study of blood T cell repertoires in COVID-19. Assay used: immunoSEQ multiplex PCR; TCRdb lists only in-frame clones, some missing. Of approximately 50,000 clones in the sample, 86% were seen once. The sequencing input was peripheral blood. The origin of the receptors is a human donor in a cohort sampled during active COVID-19. Both conserved end residues are part of each CDR3. The D gene is left open where the match is weak. The size of a clone is reported for some rows only, either as once, few or many, or as a class for expanded clones.

j_call: TRBJ2-5
clone_size: NA
d_call: NA
v_call: TRBV2
cdr3_aa: CASSIMREETQYF
cdr3_nt: TGTGCCAGCAGTATCATGCGGGAAGAGACCCAGTACTTC

j_call: TRBJ2-1
clone_size: NA
d_call: TRBD2
v_call: TRBV7-9
cdr3_aa: CASSLARLAGSSYNEQFF
cdr3_nt: TGTGCCAGCAGCTTAGCGCGCTTAGCGGGAAGCTCCTACAATGAGCAGTTCTTC

j_call: TRBJ1-2
clone_size: NA
d_call: NA
v_call: TRBV3-1/TRBV3-2
cdr3_aa: CASSQEQKRGYTF
cdr3_nt: TGTGCCAGCAGCCAAGAACAGAAGCGGGGCTACACCTTC

j_call: TRBJ2-7
clone_size: NA
d_call: NA
v_call: TRBV10-3
cdr3_aa: CAISEPTVSEQYF
cdr3_nt: TGTGCCATCAGTGAGCCGACAGTCTCCGAGCAGTACTTC

j_call: TRBJ1-5
clone_size: once
d_call: NA
v_call: TRBV2
cdr3_aa: CASSPTGIRNQPQHF
cdr3_nt: TGTGCCAGCAGCCCAACAGGGATTCGGAATCAGCCCCAGCATTTT

j_call: TRBJ1-2
clone_size: NA
d_call: TRBD1
v_call: TRBV5-1
cdr3_aa: CASSTGQVLSNYGYTF
cdr3_nt: TGCGCCAGCAGCACCGGACAGGTGCTCTCTAACTATGGCTACACCTTC

j_call: TRBJ2-5
clone_size: NA
d_call: TRBD2
v_call: TRBV7-6
cdr3_aa: CASSGGGLAGARGETQYF
cdr3_nt: TGTGCCAGCAGCGGAGGTGGACTAGCGGGCGCAAGGGGAGAGACCCAGTACTTC

j_call: TRBJ1-2
clone_size: NA
d_call: NA
v_call: TRBV11-2
cdr3_aa: CASSSSMGGFSYRYTF
cdr3_nt: TGTGCCAGCAGCTCGTCGATGGGGGGATTTAGCTATCGCTACACCTTC

j_call: TRBJ2-7
clone_size: NA
d_call: NA
v_call: TRBV10-3
cdr3_aa: CAITSTGFLYEQYF
cdr3_nt: TGTGCCATCACCTCGACAGGATTTCTTTACGAGCAGTACTTC

j_call: TRBJ2-3
clone_size: NA
d_call: NA
v_call: TRBV27
cdr3_aa: CASSLLLTGDTQYF
cdr3_nt: TGTGCCAGCAGTTTATTACTTACCGGGGATACGCAGTATTTT

j_call: TRBJ2-2
clone_size: NA
d_call: NA
v_call: TRBV20-1
cdr3_aa: CSASTDSWGTGELFF
cdr3_nt: TGCAGTGCTAGTACAGACAGCTGGGGAACCGGGGAGCTGTTTTTT

j_call: TRBJ2-1
clone_size: once
d_call: NA
v_call: TRBV5-1
cdr3_aa: CASRSGDRALNEQFF
cdr3_nt: TGCGCCAGCAGATCGGGAGACAGGGCTCTGAATGAGCAGTTCTTC

j_call: TRBJ1-6
clone_size: NA
d_call: NA
v_call: TRBV2
cdr3_aa: CASSRKDEEFGSPLHF
cdr3_nt: TGTGCCAGCAGTCGAAAGGATGAGGAGTTCGGTTCACCCCTCCACTTT

j_call: TRBJ2-2
clone_size: NA
d_call: TRBD2
v_call: TRBV19
cdr3_aa: CASSITGGDTGELFF
cdr3_nt: TGTGCCAGTAGTATTACGGGAGGGGACACCGGGGAGCTGTTTTTT

j_call: TRBJ1-2
clone_size: NA
d_call: TRBD1
v_call: TRBV9
cdr3_aa: CASSLSRDRDRANYGYTF
cdr3_nt: TGTGCCAGCAGCCTCTCCCGGGACAGGGATCGGGCTAACTATGGCTACACCTTC

j_call: TRBJ1-6
clone_size: NA
d_call: TRBD1
v_call: TRBV18
cdr3_aa: CASSPLGTDNSPLHF
cdr3_nt: TGTGCCAGCTCACCTCTCGGGACAGATAATTCACCCCTCCACTTT

j_call: TRBJ1-5
clone_size: NA
d_call: TRBD1
v_call: TRBV10-3
cdr3_aa: CAISEGTGTGQPQHF
cdr3_nt: TGTGCCATCAGTGAGGGGACAGGGACGGGCCAGCCCCAGCATTTT

j_call: TRBJ1-1
clone_size: few
d_call: NA
v_call: TRBV19
cdr3_aa: CASSIGEWNTEAFF
cdr3_nt: TGTGCCAGTAGTATAGGAGAGTGGAACACTGAAGCTTTCTTT

j_call: TRBJ1-1
clone_size: few
d_call: TRBD1
v_call: TRBV5-6
cdr3_aa: CASRYRGNTEAFF
cdr3_nt: TGTGCCAGCAGGTACAGGGGTAACACTGAAGCTTTCTTT

j_call: TRBJ2-2
clone_size: NA
d_call: NA
v_call: TRBV11-1
cdr3_aa: CASSLDSFLTGELFF
cdr3_nt: TGTGCCAGCAGCTTGGATAGCTTCCTCACCGGGGAGCTGTTTTTT

j_call: TRBJ1-6
clone_size: medium-sized
d_call: TRBD1
v_call: TRBV5-1
cdr3_aa: CASSSPEGADYNSPLHF
cdr3_nt: TGCGCCAGCAGCTCCCCGGAGGGGGCGGACTATAATTCACCCCTCCACTTT

j_call: TRBJ1-3
clone_size: NA
d_call: NA
v_call: TRBV6-2/TRBV6-3
cdr3_aa: CASSDGVTIYF
cdr3_nt: TGTGCCAGCAGCGACGGGGTCACCATATATTTT

j_call: TRBJ1-6
clone_size: NA
d_call: NA
v_call: TRBV27
cdr3_aa: CASSLRGSSYNSPLHF
cdr3_nt: TGTGCCAGCAGTTTACGGGGAAGCTCCTATAATTCACCCCTCCACTTT